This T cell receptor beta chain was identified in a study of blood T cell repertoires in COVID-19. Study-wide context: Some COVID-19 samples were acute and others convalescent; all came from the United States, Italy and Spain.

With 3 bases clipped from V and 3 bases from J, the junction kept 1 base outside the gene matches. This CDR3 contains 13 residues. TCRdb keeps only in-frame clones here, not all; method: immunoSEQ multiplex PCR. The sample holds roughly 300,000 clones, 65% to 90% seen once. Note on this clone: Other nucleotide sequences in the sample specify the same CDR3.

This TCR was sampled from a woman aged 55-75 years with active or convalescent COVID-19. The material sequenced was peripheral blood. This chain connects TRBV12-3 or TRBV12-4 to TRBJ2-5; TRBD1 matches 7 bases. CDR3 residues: CASSLGQKETQYF. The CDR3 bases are TGTGCCAGCAGTTTGGGACAGAAAGAGACCCAGTACTTC.